The rows below give T cell receptor beta chains drawn from one sample of a study of cytomegalovirus exposure and HLA in healthy donors. Here immunoSEQ multiplex PCR was the method, and the copy in TCRdb shows in-frame clones only, minus some. The top ten clones hold over 0.5% of a sample with over 200,000 clones, around 80% of them seen once. Sequencing was done on a sample of PBMCs. The receptor source for this set is a woman in her thirties or forties in good health and CMV-seronegative. Each CDR3 is given with its conserved first and last residue. A D gene is named only where the DNA matches it firmly. The listing skips clone size in some rows; elsewhere it reads once, few, many or a size class.

size,D,V,length,J,DNA,CDR3
-,-,TRBV5-1,14,TRBJ2-5,TGCGCCAGCAGCTCTGGTGGCGGGGGCGAGACCCAGTACTTC,CASSSGGGGETQYF
-,-,TRBV5-1,14,TRBJ2-5,TGCGCCAGCAGCTTGAGGCGAGCCAGGGAGACCCAGTACTTC,CASSLRRARETQYF
-,-,TRBV5-1,14,TRBJ1-5,TGCGCCAGCAGCTTGGCGGCAGGCGATCAGCCCCAGCATTTT,CASSLAAGDQPQHF
-,-,TRBV9,14,TRBJ2-3,TGTGCCAGCAGCGTAGTGTCCGGCACAGATACGCAGTATTTT,CASSVVSGTDTQYF
-,-,TRBV5-1,14,TRBJ2-3,TGCGCCAGCAGCTCAACCACAGGGAAAGATACGCAGTATTTT,CASSSTTGKDTQYF
-,-,TRBV7-9,14,TRBJ1-1,TGTGCCAGCAGCTTAGTAGCCAGAGGTAGTGAAGCTTTCTTT,CASSLVARGSEAFF
-,-,TRBV5-1,15,TRBJ2-2,TGCGCCAGCAGCTTGGGCGGGACAGAGGCCGGGGAGCTGTTTTTT,CASSLGGTEAGELFF
-,TRBD2,TRBV10-1,16,TRBJ2-3,TGCGCCAGCAGTGGTTCAGCGGGGGGCATACCAGATACGCAGTATTTT,CASSGSAGGIPDTQYF
once,-,TRBV2,13,TRBJ2-2,TGTGCCAGCAGTATAGCCCCAACGGGGGAGCTGTTTTTT,CASSIAPTGELFF
-,-,TRBV30,13,TRBJ2-2,TGTGCCTGGAATACAGCGAACACCGGGGAGCTGTTTTTT,CAWNTANTGELFF
-,-,TRBV7-3,12,TRBJ2-1,TGTGCCAGCAGCAATAACCGCGATGGGCAGTTCTTC,CASSNNRDGQFF
-,TRBD1,TRBV5-4,15,TRBJ1-1,TGTGCCAGCAGCGCCAAGACAGGGGCGAACACTGAAGCTTTCTTT,CASSAKTGANTEAFF
once,-,TRBV15,13,TRBJ1-2,TGTGCCACCGGTTTACAGGGAGGGTATGGCTACACCTTC,CATGLQGGYGYTF
once,-,TRBV4-3,13,TRBJ2-3,TGCGCCAGCAGCCCCATAGGCACAGATACGCAGTATTTT,CASSPIGTDTQYF
-,TRBD1,TRBV5-6,14,TRBJ1-1,TGTGCCAGCAGTTGGACAGGACAGAACACTGAAGCTTTCTTT,CASSWTGQNTEAFF
-,-,TRBV30,11,TRBJ1-2,TGTGCCTCGAGGGTGGCGCGGGGCTACACCTTC,CASRVARGYTF
-,-,TRBV19,19,TRBJ1-6,TGTGCCAGTAGTACGACAGGCATGGGCGATAGCTCCTATAATTCACCCCTCCACTTT,CASSTTGMGDSSYNSPLHF
-,-,TRBV7-2,16,TRBJ2-1,TGTGCCAGCAGTTCGGGGCGGGGAACTCGTAGGAATGAGCAGTTCTTC,CASSSGRGTRRNEQFF
-,-,TRBV11-2,16,TRBJ1-4,TGTGCCAGCAGCTATGCCTCGGGAGCGGCTAATGAAAAACTGTTTTTT,CASSYASGAANEKLFF
-,TRBD1,TRBV5-4,14,TRBJ1-1,TGTGCCAGCAGCCCGGGACAGGGGAACACTGAAGCTTTCTTT,CASSPGQGNTEAFF
-,TRBD1,TRBV7-8,14,TRBJ1-1,TGTGCCAGCAGCTTAGCGACAGGGGACACTGAAGCTTTCTTT,CASSLATGDTEAFF
-,TRBD1,TRBV11-2,13,TRBJ1-2,TGTGCCAGCAGTTACGGACAGGGTTCCGGCTACACCTTC,CASSYGQGSGYTF
once,TRBD1,TRBV7-9,16,TRBJ1-2,TGTGCCAGCAGCTTAGGAGGGACAGGGGTAATATATGGCTACACCTTC,CASSLGGTGVIYGYTF
-,-,TRBV7-9,13,TRBJ1-2,TGTGCCAGCAGCTTTGCGCAGGGTGATGGCTACACCTTC,CASSFAQGDGYTF
-,-,TRBV2,10,TRBJ2-7,TGTGCCAGCAATAGATACGAGCAGTACTTC,CASNRYEQYF
-,-,TRBV19,16,TRBJ1-2,TGTGCCAGTAGTATGGTCGAGTCCCGGAGTGGGTATGGCTACACCTTC,CASSMVESRSGYGYTF
few,-,TRBV5-5,14,TRBJ1-5,TGTGCCAGCAGCTTGGAAATTGTCGATCAGCCCCAGCATTTT,CASSLEIVDQPQHF
-,-,TRBV6-5,13,TRBJ1-2,TGTGCCAGCAGTTACTCGAAAGGGGTTGGCTACACCTTC,CASSYSKGVGYTF
-,TRBD1,TRBV7-9,15,TRBJ1-2,TGTGCCAGCAGCTGGGACAGGACTGCTAACTATGGCTACACCTTC,CASSWDRTANYGYTF
-,-,TRBV5-6,14,TRBJ1-2,TGTGCCAGCAGCTTAGGAGGGGTTAACTATGGCTACACCTTC,CASSLGGVNYGYTF
once,-,TRBV20-1,10,TRBJ2-1,TGCAGTGCTACCCTCAATGAGCAGTTCTTC,CSATLNEQFF
-,-,TRBV9,14,TRBJ1-1,TGTGCCAGCAGCGTGACCCGGGAAGACACTGAAGCTTTCTTT,CASSVTREDTEAFF
-,TRBD1,TRBV28,14,TRBJ1-1,TGTGCCAGCAGGCTACAGGGGGGAAACACTGAAGCTTTCTTT,CASRLQGGNTEAFF
-,TRBD1,TRBV6-1,14,TRBJ1-5,TGTGCCAGCAGTACAGGGGCCTCGGGACAGCCCCAGCATTTT,CASSTGASGQPQHF
-,-,TRBV27,18,TRBJ2-7,TGTGCCAGCAGTTTATCGGGGGAACGGATAGCGGCCCCCTACGAGCAGTACTTC,CASSLSGERIAAPYEQYF
-,-,TRBV28,16,TRBJ1-5,TGTGCCAGCGGGCGAGCTCAGGGTTATAGCAATCAGCCCCAGCATTTT,CASGRAQGYSNQPQHF
-,-,TRBV27,13,TRBJ2-3,TGTGCCAGCAGGGGCCAAGGCACAGATACGCAGTATTTT,CASRGQGTDTQYF
-,-,TRBV7-2,12,TRBJ1-1,TGTGCCAGCAGCACAAAGGGGTGGGTAGCTTTCTTT,CASSTKGWVAFF
-,-,TRBV5-6,14,TRBJ1-2,TGTGCCAGCAGCGCCGGATCATTGACTTATGGCTACACCTTC,CASSAGSLTYGYTF
-,TRBD1,TRBV13,15,TRBJ1-2,TGTGCCAGCAGCTTAGGACAGGGGGCGAACTATGGCTACACCTTC,CASSLGQGANYGYTF
-,TRBD1,TRBV6-5,15,TRBJ2-7,TGTGCCAGCAGTCTTCGGGACAGTTCCTACTACGAGCAGTACTTC,CASSLRDSSYYEQYF
few,-,TRBV5-1,14,TRBJ2-5,TGCGCCAGCACCTCCGGGAATTCAATTGAGACCCAGTACTTC,CASTSGNSIETQYF
-,TRBD2,TRBV5-5,15,TRBJ2-5,TGTGCCAGCAGCAAAGCGGGACCCGGCGGGGAGACCCAGTACTTC,CASSKAGPGGETQYF
-,-,TRBV13,14,TRBJ1-3,TGTGCCAGCAGCTCTTCAGGGGATAGGAACACCATATATTTT,CASSSSGDRNTIYF
-,-,TRBV19,15,TRBJ1-4,TGTGCCAGTACAGTCGAACCTGCAACTAATGAAAAACTGTTTTTT,CASTVEPATNEKLFF
-,-,TRBV11-2,15,TRBJ2-1,TGTGCCAGCAGCTCCGGGGACTTGTCCTACAATGAGCAGTTCTTC,CASSSGDLSYNEQFF
-,-,TRBV2,10,TRBJ2-1,TGTGCCAGCAGGATGACAGAGCAGTTCTTC,CASRMTEQFF
-,TRBD1,TRBV6-6,14,TRBJ1-1,TGTGCCAGCAGAACGACAGGGGTGAACACTGAAGCTTTCTTT,CASRTTGVNTEAFF
-,-,TRBV6-1,11,TRBJ1-1,TGTGCCAGCAGTTTCAGTCGTGAAGCTTTCTTT,CASSFSREAFF
-,TRBD1,TRBV4-1,16,TRBJ1-5,TGCGCCAGCAGCCAAGACCCCGGACAGGGTAATCAGCCCCAGCATTTT,CASSQDPGQGNQPQHF
-,TRBD1,TRBV6-1,15,TRBJ1-5,TGTGCCAGCGACAGGGCAAACCCCAGCAATCAGCCCCAGCATTTT,CASDRANPSNQPQHF
-,-,TRBV27,14,TRBJ1-1,TGTGCCAGCAGTTTATTGGGCAGGGACACTGAAGCTTTCTTT,CASSLLGRDTEAFF
-,TRBD1,TRBV5-6,16,TRBJ2-2,TGTGCCAGCAGCTCCAGGGACAGGGGGCGAACCGGGGAGCTGTTTTTT,CASSSRDRGRTGELFF
-,-,TRBV7-8,13,TRBJ2-1,TGTGCCAGCAGCTTAATTTGGGGGGATGAGCAGTTCTTC,CASSLIWGDEQFF
-,-,TRBV7-9,12,TRBJ1-5,TGTGCCAGCAGCTACGTCGGTCAGCCCCAGCATTTT,CASSYVGQPQHF